Reported below is one TCR beta chain. This sample is part of a study of PD-L1 blockade in urothelial cancer. Produced via immunoSEQ multiplex PCR; TCRdb's table is partial and in-frame only. The repertoire holds 50,000 to 65,000 clones, with about 82% as singletons. Trimming cost V 2 bases and J 0 bases; bases outside gene matches: 2. The CDR3 length is 15 residues. Germline V CDR1 and CDR2: SGHRS, YFSETQ. This receptor was taken from a man aged 50 to 60 with urothelial cancer. This chain connects TRBV5-1 to TRBJ2-3; TRBD2 agrees at 8 bases. The sample in question was PBMCs, obtained around atezolizumab (anti-PD-L1) treatment. CDR3 nucleotide sequence: TGCGCCAGCAGCTTTAGCGGGACGAGCACAGATACGCAGTATTTT. As protein: CASSFSGTSTDTQYF. The variable domain in full, with the rest retrieved from reference TRBV5-1 and TRBJ2-3, is KAGVTQTPRYLIKTRGQQVTLSCSPISGHRSVSWYQQTPGQGLQFLFEYFSETQRNKGNFPGRFSGRQFSNSRSEMNVSTLELGDSALYLCASSFSGTSTDTQYFGPGTRLTVL.